This T cell receptor (beta chain) derives from a study of response to subunit inactivated influenza vaccine listed by TCRdb under 2018. With regard to the full study: The study used deep quantitative T cell receptor repertoire profiling to track responses to a trivalent subunit inactivated influenza vaccine.

Library prep was done by RT-PCR. Instrument on record: Illumina HiSeq 2500. TCRdb reprocessed the public reads (quality trimming at Q25 with fastp, clone calling with MiXCR) and kept in-frame beta chains. Each CDR3 protein appears once, grouped with its most common genes and DNA. Across this sample there are about 700,000 distinct CDR3 sequences, with 14% seen only once. Of the sample, roughly 6.4% is held by the ten largest clones. A remark on this clonotype: It lacks a known antigen. With a much larger clone just one base away, this may be a read error.

General conclusions and limits of the study: The authors suggested that each seasonal influenza vaccination may recruit only a limited number of new T cells.

V is shortened by 5 bases, J by 12 bases, and the region joining them spans 14 bases. The CDR3 goes from the cysteine to the phenylalanine over 11 residues. The retained sequence is limited to the CDR3, 33 bases, with the frame set at the first base. Via the germline V gene (reference sequence), CDR1 is DFQATT and CDR2 SNEGSKA. This receptor was identified in a man aged 50-60 years who received an inactivated influenza vaccine. Donor details come from another sample of the same person, matched by shared clones. Sequencing used PBMCs from blood, obtained less than 15 days before vaccination. The rearranged chain carries TRBV20-1 and TRBJ1-5; no confident D gene assignment can be made. The CDR3 has the sequence CSAESERVQHF. The nucleotide sequence is TGCAGTGCTGAGTCTGAGCGGGTCCAGCATTTT.